The 9 T cell receptor beta chains listed next were all sequenced from one sample in a study of shared clonotypes between healthy human individuals. Data came from immunoSEQ multiplex PCR; TCRdb stores just in-frame clones and leaves some out. The table lists roughly 2,500,000 clones, over 85% of them singletons. Sequenced input: naive CD4+ T cells from PBMCs. Noted subset: CD45RA+ positively selected. All receptors come from a man aged 18 to 29 in good health. Some clones in this sample may be carry-over from other donors' samples.

This chain joins TRBV10-2 and TRBJ1-5; D not resolved. Germline-derived CDR1 and CDR2 are WSHSY and SAAADI. V dropped 4 bases and J dropped 4 bases, with 11 bases sitting between them. The CDR3 consists of 14 residues. The CDR3 region is CASSGEGGNQPQHF. CDR3 in DNA: TGCGCCAGCAGTGGGGAAGGTGGAAATCAGCCCCAGCATTTT.

V is TRBV25-1 and J is TRBJ1-1; tentatively, D is TRBD1 (5 bases). Deletions cut 2 bases from V and 0 bases from J, with 13 bases between. Germline V CDR1 and CDR2: MGHDK, SYGVNS. This CDR3 is 16 amino acids long. CDR3 amino acids: CASSEVSGLMNTEAFF. The CDR3 DNA follows: TGTGCCAGCAGTGAAGTGTCAGGGCTCATGAACACTGAAGCTTTCTTT.

J is TRBJ2-2 and V is TRBV7-3; D gene ambiguous. The CDR3 is 14 residues long. Trimming took 5 bases from V and 0 from J, leaving 7 bases between them. CDR1 and CDR2 (germline): SGHTA, FQGTGA. The CDR3 DNA follows: TGTGCCAGCAGCGTGGACCCGAACACCGGGGAGCTGTTTTTT. It specifies CASSVDPNTGELFF.

The chain employs TRBV11-3 and TRBJ2-1; TRBD2 matches 7 bases. The CDR3 consists of 19 residues. Germline CDR1 is SGHNT and CDR2 is YENEEA. J was trimmed by 7 bases and V by 0 bases; bases with no gene match: 18. As DNA, the CDR3 is TGTGCCAGCAGCTTAGAATTGGGGAGGGAGGGAGATGAAGGAAATGAGCAGTTCTTC. Translated, it gives CASSLELGREGDEGNEQFF. Full variable domain (remainder filled in from reference TRBV11-3 and TRBJ2-1): EAGVVQSPRYKIIEKKQPVAFWCNPISGHNTLYWYLQNLGQGPELLIRYENEEAVDDSQLPKDRFSAERLKGVDSTLKIQPAELGDSAVYLCASSLELGREGDEGNEQFFGPGTRLTVL.

This chain joins TRBV28 and TRBJ2-7; 8 nucleotides line up with TRBD2. V lost 5 bases, J lost 9 bases, and 18 bases stayed unmatched. The CDR3 contains 16 residues. The germline V gene encodes CDR1 MDHEN and CDR2 SYDVKM. The CDR3: CASSTIKREHLLLQYF. Here the CDR3 DNA reads TGTGCCAGCAGTACGATTAAGCGGGAGCACCTACTCCTGCAGTACTTC.

This rearrangement joins TRBV5-1 to TRBJ1-3; D remains ambiguous. The CDR3 contains 11 residues. Germline assignment: CDR1 SGHRS and CDR2 YFSETQ. Deletions cut 4 bases from V and 4 bases from J, with 3 bases between. The CDR3 DNA sequence: TGCGCCAGCAGCACCGGAAACACCATATATTTT. Protein: CASSTGNTIYF.

With respect to this clone: Other DNA sequences of this sample code for an identical CDR3. V usage is TRBV18 and J usage is TRBJ2-7, with D hard to call. The CDR3 is 13 amino acids. Trimming took 3 bases from V and 2 from J, leaving 8 bases between them. Germline CDR1 and CDR2: KGHSH and LQKENI. This CDR3 reads CASSPDGTYEQYF. Here the CDR3 DNA reads TGTGCCAGCTCACCGGACGGCACCTACGAGCAGTACTTC.

The chain uses TRBV5-6 and TRBJ1-1, with D unclear. The CDR3 contains 16 residues. Trimming shortened V by 4 bases and J by 0 bases, and 16 bases separated the two germline ends. Germline V gives CDR1 SGHDT, CDR2 YYEEEE. CDR3 sequence: CASSLSHRRLNTEAFF. CDR3 nucleotides: TGTGCCAGCAGCCTGAGCCATAGACGGTTGAACACTGAAGCTTTCTTT.

As DNA, the CDR3 is TGTGCCAGCAGCCCTGGGACTAGCGGGAGGGAGCAGTTCTTC. Translating it yields CASSPGTSGREQFF. This sequence joins TRBV7-3 and TRBJ2-1, with TRBD2 matching 15 bases. The germline gives CDR1 SGHTA, CDR2 FQGTGA. There are 14 residues in the CDR3. Trimming cost V 5 bases and J 10 bases; bases outside gene matches: 3.